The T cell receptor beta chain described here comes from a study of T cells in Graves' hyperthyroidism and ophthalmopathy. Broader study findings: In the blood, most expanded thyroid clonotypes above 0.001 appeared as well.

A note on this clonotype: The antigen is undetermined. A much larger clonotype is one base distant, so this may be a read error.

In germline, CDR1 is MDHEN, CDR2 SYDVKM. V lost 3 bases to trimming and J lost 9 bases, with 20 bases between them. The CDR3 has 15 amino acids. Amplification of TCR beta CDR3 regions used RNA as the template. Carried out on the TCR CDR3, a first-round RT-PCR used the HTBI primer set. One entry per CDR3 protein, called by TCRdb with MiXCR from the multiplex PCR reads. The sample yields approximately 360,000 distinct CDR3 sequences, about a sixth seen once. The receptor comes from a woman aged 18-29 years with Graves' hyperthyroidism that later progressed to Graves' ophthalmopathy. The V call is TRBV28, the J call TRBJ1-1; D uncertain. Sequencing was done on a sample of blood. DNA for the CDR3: TGTGCCAGCAGTTTTCCCGACGGATTTCCACTGAAAGCTTTCTTT. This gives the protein CASSFPDGFPLKAFF.